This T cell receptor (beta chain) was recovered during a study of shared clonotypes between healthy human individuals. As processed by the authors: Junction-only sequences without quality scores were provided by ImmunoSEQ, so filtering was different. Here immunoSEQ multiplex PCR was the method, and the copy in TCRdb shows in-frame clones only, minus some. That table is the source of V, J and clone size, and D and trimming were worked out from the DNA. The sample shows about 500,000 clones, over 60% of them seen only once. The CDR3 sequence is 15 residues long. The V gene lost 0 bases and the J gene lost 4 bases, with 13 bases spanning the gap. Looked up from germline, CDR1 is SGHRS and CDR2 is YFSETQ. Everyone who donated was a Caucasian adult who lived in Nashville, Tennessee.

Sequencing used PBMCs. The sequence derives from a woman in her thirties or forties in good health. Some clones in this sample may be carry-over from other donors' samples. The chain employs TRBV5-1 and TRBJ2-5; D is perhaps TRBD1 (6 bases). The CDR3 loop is CASSLEGRDIETQYF. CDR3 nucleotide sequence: TGCGCCAGCAGCTTGGAAGGCCGGGACATAGAGACCCAGTACTTC.